This TCR beta chain comes out of a study of response to subunit inactivated influenza vaccine. The CDR3 extends over 15 amino acids. The V and J ends lost 5 bases and 4 bases, in that order; junction bases with no gene match: 6. Per the germline V gene, CDR1 is LGHDT and CDR2 is YNNKEL (reference sequence). TCRdb passed the RT-PCR reads through MiXCR, listing each CDR3 protein once. The data hold approximately 300,000 distinct CDR3 sequences, with about 20% observed a single time. Study-level findings and limits: Researchers suggested that each seasonal influenza vaccination recruits few new T cells.

About this clonotype: Its antigen is not known.

The chain uses TRBV3-1 and TRBJ1-2; 11 bases map to TRBD1. The starting material was PBMCs from blood, obtained 21 months after vaccination. This clonotype originated in a man aged 50 to 69 who received an inactivated influenza vaccine. CDR3 DNA: TGTGCCAGCAGCATGCTTGGGACAGGGGGCTATGGCTACACCTTC. This codes for CASSMLGTGGYGYTF.